The sequence of this T cell receptor beta chain was determined in a study of T cell repertoires in cytomegalovirus infection. Study-level background: The study used recently identified HLA-C-restricted and well-studied HLA-B-restricted CMV epitopes.

General study results and limits: HLA-C-restricted CMV-specific TCR beta clonotypes prevailed in the ex vivo response.

TCRdb re-derived calls from the reads in MiXCR, one entry per CDR3 protein. The sample lists some 480,000 distinct CDR3 sequences, 30% to 40% occurring once. For this clonotype: Its specificity is unknown.

The CDR3 is 17 amino acids. The germline CDR1 and CDR2 sequences are MDHEN and SYDVKM. V lost 1 base to trimming and J lost 6 bases, with 22 bases between them. This material consisted of cultured PBMCs, taken from culture after CMV antigen stimulation. The chain joins TRBV28 to TRBJ2-7, with D tentatively TRBD1 or TRBD2 (6 bases each). The receptor was isolated from a human donor in good health (CMV status not recorded). Some clones in this sample may be carry-over from other donors' samples. The CDR3 is CASSLSGSSGAAVEQYF. Here the CDR3 DNA reads TGTGCCAGCAGTTTATCGGGATCCTCGGGGGCTGCTGTCGAGCAGTACTTC. Full variable domain (remainder filled in from reference TRBV28 and TRBJ2-7): DVKVTQSSRYLVKRTGEKVFLECVQDMDHENMFWYRQDPGLGLRLIYFSYDVKMKEKGDIPEGYSVSREKKERFSLILESASTNQTSMYLCASSLSGSSGAAVEQYFGPGTRLTVT.